The sequence of this TCR beta chain was determined in a study of T cell clones after liver transplantation. Germline V gene lookup returns CDR1 SQVTM and CDR2 ANQGSEA. V dropped 4 bases and J dropped 4 bases, with 10 bases sitting between them. The CDR3 sequence is 13 residues long. Profiling relied on immunoSEQ multiplex PCR, and the TCRdb table lists in-frame clones only, not all of them. The profile covers 65,000 to 85,000 clones, with 84% appearing a single time and under 2.5% taken by the ten largest. This sequence originates from a human patient who received a liver transplant. Some T cells may have originated in the graft donor. The V and J genes are TRBV29-1 and TRBJ1-4, with D perhaps TRBD1 (6 bases). The specimen comprised CD4+ T cells from blood, sampled about 50 months after liver transplant. The CDR3 coding sequence is TGCAGCGTTGCAGGGGTAGGTAATGAAAAACTGTTTTTT. This encodes CSVAGVGNEKLFF.